The clone carrying this T cell receptor beta chain showed up many times. This specimen comes from a study of T cells in Graves' hyperthyroidism and ophthalmopathy. It was RNA transcripts that yielded the amplified TCR beta CDR3 regions. During a first-round RT-PCR of the TCR CDR3, the HTBI primer set was used. TCRdb redid the calling of the multiplex PCR reads with MiXCR, one entry per CDR3 protein. The data contain around 600,000 distinct CDR3 sequences, 13% to 15% of them singletons. The receptor comes from a woman in her late teens or twenties with Graves' ophthalmopathy. Sequences were obtained from blood.

For the CDR3, the DNA is TGCAGTGCTAACGTGGGCCTCGCCTGGGAGCAGTACTTC. Its protein is CSANVGLAWEQYF. The rearrangement links TRBV20-1 to TRBJ2-7; D uncertain. The CDR3 totals 13 residues. V lost 4 bases to trimming and J lost 7 bases, with 17 bases between them. Looked up from germline, CDR1 is DFQATT and CDR2 is SNEGSKA (reference sequence).